Listed below are T cell receptor beta chains from one sample, sequenced in a study of blood T cell repertoires in COVID-19. Clones were sequenced by immunoSEQ multiplex PCR, and TCRdb holds only the in-frame ones, with some missing. The sample has about 280,000 clones, 75% to 90% seen once. The material sequenced was peripheral blood. The receptors derive from a woman aged 70 to 79 with COVID-19, enrolled during active disease. CDR3s include the opening cysteine and the closing phenylalanine or tryptophan. Each record gives: V gene, J gene, clone size, D gene, CDR3 DNA, CDR3 protein. A D gene is named only where the DNA matches it firmly. A clone size is listed for some rows: how often the clone was seen (once, few, many), or a class if it is expanded.

>TRBV7-2|TRBJ1-5|NA|TRBD1
TGTGCCAGCAGCTTAGAAGGGACAGGGGTTCAGCCCCAGCATTTT
CASSLEGTGVQPQHF
>TRBV2|TRBJ2-1|once|NA
TGTGCCAGCAGTGAGACCAGGTTCAATGAGCAGTTCTTC
CASSETRFNEQFF
>TRBV29-1|TRBJ2-3|NA|TRBD1
TGCAGCGTTCGTATTACAGGGGGAAGCACAGATACGCAGTATTTT
CSVRITGGSTDTQYF
>TRBV3-1/TRBV3-2|TRBJ2-1|NA|TRBD2
TGTGCCAGCAGCCTGTCAAAGTCTGGCCCCCGGGGGGATCACTACAATGAGCAGTTCTTC
CASSLSKSGPRGDHYNEQFF
>TRBV5-1|TRBJ1-3|NA|TRBD1
TGCGCCAGCAGCCCGGGACAGGAGGAAAACACCATATATTTT
CASSPGQEENTIYF
>TRBV9|TRBJ1-1|NA|TRBD1
TGTGCCAGCAGCGTAGAACTCCAGGACAGGGTAAATACTGAAGCTTTCTTT
CASSVELQDRVNTEAFF
>TRBV2|TRBJ1-1|NA|TRBD1
TGTGCCAGCAGTGAAAAACAGGGGAGAGGGAACACTGAAGCTTTCTTT
CASSEKQGRGNTEAFF
>TRBV10-3|TRBJ1-1|NA|NA
TGTGCCATCAGTGAGTCGGGCGTTGAGAACACTGAAGCTTTCTTT
CAISESGVENTEAFF
>TRBV19|TRBJ1-2|NA|NA
TGTGCCAGTAGTCGAACTCAAAACTATGGCTACACCTTC
CASSRTQNYGYTF
>TRBV28|TRBJ2-5|NA|NA
TGTGCCAGCAGTTCCGCGGGGGCCCAAGAGACCCAGTACTTC
CASSSAGAQETQYF
>TRBV5-6|TRBJ1-4|NA|NA
TGTGCCAGCAGCTTATACAGTGAAAAACTGTTTTTT
CASSLYSEKLFF
>TRBV10-1|TRBJ1-6|few|NA
TGCGCCAGCAGTGAATACAGGGATTCACCCCTCCACTTT
CASSEYRDSPLHF
>TRBV9|TRBJ2-1|NA|TRBD2
TGTGCCAGCAGCGTAGAGGGACTAGTTGACAATGAGCAGTTCTTC
CASSVEGLVDNEQFF
>TRBV24-1|TRBJ1-5|NA|TRBD1
TGTGCCACCAGTGATACGACAGGGAGTGGCCAGCCCCAGCATTTT
CATSDTTGSGQPQHF